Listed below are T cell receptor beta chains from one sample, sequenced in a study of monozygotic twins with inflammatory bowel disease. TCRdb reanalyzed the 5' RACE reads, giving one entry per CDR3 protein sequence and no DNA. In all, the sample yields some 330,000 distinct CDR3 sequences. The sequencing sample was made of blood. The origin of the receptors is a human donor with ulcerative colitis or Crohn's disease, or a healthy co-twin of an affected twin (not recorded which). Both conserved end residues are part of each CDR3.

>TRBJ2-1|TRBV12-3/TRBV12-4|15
CASTHLAGGPLGQFF
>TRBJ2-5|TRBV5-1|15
CASSSGDRRQETQYF
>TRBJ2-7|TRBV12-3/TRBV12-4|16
CASSAPTGQGDYEQYF
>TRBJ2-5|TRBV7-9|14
CASSLSSGGETQYF
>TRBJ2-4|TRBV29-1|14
CSVPGQGAKNIQYF
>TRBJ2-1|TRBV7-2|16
CASSLGPSGVYNEQFF
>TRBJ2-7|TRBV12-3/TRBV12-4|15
CASSGRLANSYEQYF
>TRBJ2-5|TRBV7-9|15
CASSLAHGQGETQYF
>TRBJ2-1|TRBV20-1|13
CSVRATLTNEQFF
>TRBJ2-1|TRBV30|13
CAWSGSSYNEQFF
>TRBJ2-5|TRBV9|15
CASSVAAGGAETQYF
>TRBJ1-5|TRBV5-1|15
CASSLTGYQNQPQHF
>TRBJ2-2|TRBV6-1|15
CASSEGLAVTGELFF
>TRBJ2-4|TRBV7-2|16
CASSLAAGGVKNIQYF
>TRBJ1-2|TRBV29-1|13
CSVEDGGNYGYTF
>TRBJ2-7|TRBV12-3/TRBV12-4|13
CASSIQGLREQYF
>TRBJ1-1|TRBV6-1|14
CASSGQGENTEAFF
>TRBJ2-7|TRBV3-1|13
CASSQRSVYEQYF
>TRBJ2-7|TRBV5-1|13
CASSTSGYYEQYF
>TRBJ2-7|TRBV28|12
CASWERAYEQYF
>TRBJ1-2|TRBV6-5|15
CASSYVHRTNYGYTF
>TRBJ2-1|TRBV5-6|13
CASSFGTYNEQFF
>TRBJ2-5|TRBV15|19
CATSRDRDGLAGDQETQYF
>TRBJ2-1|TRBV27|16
CASSLLLAGGPNEQFF
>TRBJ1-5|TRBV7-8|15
CASSLGRGGDQPQHF
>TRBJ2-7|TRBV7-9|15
CASNPQGTDSYEQYF
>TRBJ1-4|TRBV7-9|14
CASSFRGPDEKLFF
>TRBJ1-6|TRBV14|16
CASSQGGSGFNSPLHF
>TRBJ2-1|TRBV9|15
CASSVGGDPGNEQFF
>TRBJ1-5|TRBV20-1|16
CSASTKGQGFNQPQHF
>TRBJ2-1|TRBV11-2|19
CASSRLDRGFHSSYNEQFF
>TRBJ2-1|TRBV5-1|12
CASSLVPWEQFF
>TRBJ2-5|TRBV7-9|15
CASSLKFFKKETQYF
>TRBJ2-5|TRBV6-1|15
CASSAGTLEGETQYF
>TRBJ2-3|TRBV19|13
CASSIAVTDTQYF
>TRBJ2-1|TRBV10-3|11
CAISGNYVQFF
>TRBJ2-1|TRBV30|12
CAWSQQRIEQFF
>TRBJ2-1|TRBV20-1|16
CSATGTSGATYNEQFF
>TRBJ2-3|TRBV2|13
CASSVGFGDTQYF
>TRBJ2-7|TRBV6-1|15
CASNTHGRLDLEQYF
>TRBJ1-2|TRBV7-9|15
CASSPAGGEAAGYTF
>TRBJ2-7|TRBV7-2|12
CASSLGSHEQYF
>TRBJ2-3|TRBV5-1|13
CASRQVSTDTQYF
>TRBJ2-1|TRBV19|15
CASSPLQGARHEQFF
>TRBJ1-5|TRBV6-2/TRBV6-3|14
CASSWTGAERPQHF
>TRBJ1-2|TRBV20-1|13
CSARRQSNYGYTF
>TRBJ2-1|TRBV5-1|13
CASSPEYQTNQFF
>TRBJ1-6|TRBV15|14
CATSRDPYNSPLHF
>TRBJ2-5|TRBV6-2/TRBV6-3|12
CATDGARETQYF
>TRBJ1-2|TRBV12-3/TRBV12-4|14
CASSLGQGSYGYTF
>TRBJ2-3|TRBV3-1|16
CASSRPAGGSTDTQYF
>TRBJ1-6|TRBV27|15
CASRPRGGANSPLHF
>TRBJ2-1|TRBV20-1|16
CSVNNLGGTKVYEQFF
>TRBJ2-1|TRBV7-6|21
CASSLGQPGNDDRGLYNEQFF
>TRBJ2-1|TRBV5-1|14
CASSLEDRVGGQFF
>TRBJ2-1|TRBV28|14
CASWGLAPYNEQFF